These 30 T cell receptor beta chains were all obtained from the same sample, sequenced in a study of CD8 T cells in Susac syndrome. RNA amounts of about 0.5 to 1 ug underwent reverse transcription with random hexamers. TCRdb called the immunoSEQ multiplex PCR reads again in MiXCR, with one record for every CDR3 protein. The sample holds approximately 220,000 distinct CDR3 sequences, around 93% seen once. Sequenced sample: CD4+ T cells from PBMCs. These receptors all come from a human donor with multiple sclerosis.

Here the CDR3 reads CASSVVSSPLNTGELFF. The CDR3 bases are TGTGCCAGCAGCGTAGTTTCTAGCCCCCTCAACACCGGGGAGCTGTTTTTT. The rearrangement links TRBV9 to TRBJ2-2, with TRBD2 as a possible D gene (5 bases). Germline CDR1 reads SGDLS; CDR2 reads YYNGEE. V was cut by 0 bases and J by 2 bases, with 14 bases left in between. CDR3 length: 17 residues.

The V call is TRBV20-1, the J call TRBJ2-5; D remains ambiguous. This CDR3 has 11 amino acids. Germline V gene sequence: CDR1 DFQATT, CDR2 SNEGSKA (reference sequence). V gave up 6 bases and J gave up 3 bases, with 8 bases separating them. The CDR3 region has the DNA TGCAGTGCCCGGACGGAAGAGACCCAGTACTTC. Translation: CSARTEETQYF.

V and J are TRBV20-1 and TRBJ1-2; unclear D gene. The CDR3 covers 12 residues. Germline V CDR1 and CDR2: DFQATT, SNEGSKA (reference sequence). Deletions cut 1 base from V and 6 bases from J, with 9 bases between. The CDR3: CSARVNPDGYTF. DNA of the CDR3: TGCAGTGCTAGAGTCAACCCTGATGGCTACACCTTC.

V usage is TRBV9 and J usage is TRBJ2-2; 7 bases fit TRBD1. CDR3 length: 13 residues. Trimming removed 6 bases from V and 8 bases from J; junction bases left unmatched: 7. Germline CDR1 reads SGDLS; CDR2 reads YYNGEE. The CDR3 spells CASNLRGQGELFF. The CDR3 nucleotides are TGTGCCAGCAACCTAAGGGGGCAGGGGGAGCTGTTTTTT. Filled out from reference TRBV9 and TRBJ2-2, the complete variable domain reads DSGVTQTPKHLITATGQRVTLRCSPRSGDLSVYWYQQSLDQGLQFLIQYYNGEERAKGNILERFSAQQFPDLHSELNLSSLELGDSALYFCASNLRGQGELFFGEGSRLTVL.

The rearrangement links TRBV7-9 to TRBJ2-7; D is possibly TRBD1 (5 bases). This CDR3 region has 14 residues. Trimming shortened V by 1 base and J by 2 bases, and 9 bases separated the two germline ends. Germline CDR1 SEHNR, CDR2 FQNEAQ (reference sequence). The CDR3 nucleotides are TGTGCCAGCAGCTTAGGGCCAGGGCCCTACGAGCAGTACGTC. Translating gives CASSLGPGPYEQYV.

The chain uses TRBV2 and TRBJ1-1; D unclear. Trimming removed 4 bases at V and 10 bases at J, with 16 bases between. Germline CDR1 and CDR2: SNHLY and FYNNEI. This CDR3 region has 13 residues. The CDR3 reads CASSATLTTGAFF. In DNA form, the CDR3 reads TGTGCCAGCAGTGCAACCCTAACTACCGGAGCTTTCTTT.

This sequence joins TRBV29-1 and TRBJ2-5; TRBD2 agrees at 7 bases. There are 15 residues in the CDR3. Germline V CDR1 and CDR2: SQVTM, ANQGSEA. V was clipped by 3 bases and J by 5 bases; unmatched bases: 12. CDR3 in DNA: TGCAGCGTTGAGTCGGGACTATCGGTGAGGGAGACCCAGTACTTC. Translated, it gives CSVESGLSVRETQYF.

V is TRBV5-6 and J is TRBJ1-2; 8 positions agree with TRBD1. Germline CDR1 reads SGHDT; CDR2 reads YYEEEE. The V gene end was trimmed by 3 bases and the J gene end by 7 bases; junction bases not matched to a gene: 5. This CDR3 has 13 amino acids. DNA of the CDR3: TGTGCCAGCAGCTCCCGGACAGGGAGTGGCTACACCTTC. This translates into CASSSRTGSGYTF.

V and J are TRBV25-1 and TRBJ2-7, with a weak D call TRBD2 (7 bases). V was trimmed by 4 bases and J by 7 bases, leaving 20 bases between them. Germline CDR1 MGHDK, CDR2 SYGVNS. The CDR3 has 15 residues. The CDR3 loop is CASSGGGHWLREQYF. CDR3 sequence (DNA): TGTGCCAGCAGTGGGGGGGGACATTGGCTAAGGGAGCAGTACTTC.

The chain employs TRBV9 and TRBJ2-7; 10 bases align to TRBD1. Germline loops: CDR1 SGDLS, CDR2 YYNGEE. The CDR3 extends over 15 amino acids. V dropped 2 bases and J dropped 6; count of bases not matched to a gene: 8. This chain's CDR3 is CASSVGQGISGEQYF. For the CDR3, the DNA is TGTGCCAGCAGCGTGGGACAGGGGATATCCGGCGAGCAGTACTTC.

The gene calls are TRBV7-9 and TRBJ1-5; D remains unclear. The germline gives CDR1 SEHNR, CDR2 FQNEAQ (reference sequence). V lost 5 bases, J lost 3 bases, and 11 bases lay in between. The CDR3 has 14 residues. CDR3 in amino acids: CASSPPTANQPQHF. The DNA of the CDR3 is TGTGCCAGCAGCCCCCCGACGGCCAATCAGCCCCAGCATTTT.

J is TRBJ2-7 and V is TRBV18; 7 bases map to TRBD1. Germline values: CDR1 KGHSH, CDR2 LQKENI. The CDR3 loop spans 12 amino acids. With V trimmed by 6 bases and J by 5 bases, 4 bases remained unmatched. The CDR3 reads CASSYTGDEQYV. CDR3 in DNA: TGTGCCAGCTCGTACACAGGGGACGAGCAGTACGTC.

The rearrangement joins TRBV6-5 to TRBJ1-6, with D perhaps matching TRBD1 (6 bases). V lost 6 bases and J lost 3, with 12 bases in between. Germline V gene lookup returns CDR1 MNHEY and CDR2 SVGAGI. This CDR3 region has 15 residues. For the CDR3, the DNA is TGTGCCAGCAGCTCGGACAGAGTCTATAATTCACCCCTCCACTTT. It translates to CASSSDRVYNSPLHF.

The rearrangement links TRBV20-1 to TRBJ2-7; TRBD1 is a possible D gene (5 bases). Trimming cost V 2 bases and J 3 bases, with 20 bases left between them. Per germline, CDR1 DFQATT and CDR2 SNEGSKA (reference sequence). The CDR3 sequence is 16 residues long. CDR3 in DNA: TGCAGTGCTAGAATCCTCTCCATTGGGGCAGGCTACGAGCAGTACGTC. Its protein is CSARILSIGAGYEQYV.

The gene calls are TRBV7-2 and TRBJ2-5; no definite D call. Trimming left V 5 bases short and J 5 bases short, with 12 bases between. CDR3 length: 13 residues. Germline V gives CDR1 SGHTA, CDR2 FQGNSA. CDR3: CASSIRVFETQYF. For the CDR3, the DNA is TGTGCCAGCAGCATTCGGGTGTTCGAGACCCAGTACTTC.

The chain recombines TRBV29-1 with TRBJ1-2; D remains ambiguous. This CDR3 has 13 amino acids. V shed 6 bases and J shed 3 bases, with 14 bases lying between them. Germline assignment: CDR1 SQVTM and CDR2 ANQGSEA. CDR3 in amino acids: CSVRRPGYYGYTF. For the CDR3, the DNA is TGCAGCGTCCGGCGTCCGGGGTACTATGGCTACACCTTC.

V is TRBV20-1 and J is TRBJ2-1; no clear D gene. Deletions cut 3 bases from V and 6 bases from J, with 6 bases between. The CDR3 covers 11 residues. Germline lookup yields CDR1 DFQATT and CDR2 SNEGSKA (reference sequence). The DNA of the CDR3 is TGCAGTGCTAGGGTCGTCAATGAGCAGTTCTTC. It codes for CSARVVNEQFF.

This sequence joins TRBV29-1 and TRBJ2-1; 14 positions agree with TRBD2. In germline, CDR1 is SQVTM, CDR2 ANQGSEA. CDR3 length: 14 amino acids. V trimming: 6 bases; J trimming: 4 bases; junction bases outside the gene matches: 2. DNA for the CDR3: TGCAGCGTCCGACTAGCGGGGGGGTACAATGAGCAGTTCTTC. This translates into CSVRLAGGYNEQFF.

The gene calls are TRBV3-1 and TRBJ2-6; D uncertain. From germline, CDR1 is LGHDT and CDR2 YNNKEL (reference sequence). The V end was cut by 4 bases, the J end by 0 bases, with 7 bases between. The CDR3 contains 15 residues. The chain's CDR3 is CASSPPSSGANVLTF. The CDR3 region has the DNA TGTGCCAGCAGCCCCCCCTCCTCTGGGGCCAACGTCCTGACTTTC.

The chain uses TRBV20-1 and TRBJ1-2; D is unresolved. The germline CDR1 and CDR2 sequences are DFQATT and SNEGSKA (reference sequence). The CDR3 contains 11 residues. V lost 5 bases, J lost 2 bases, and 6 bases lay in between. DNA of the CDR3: TGCAGTGCTCGAACCAACTATGGCTACACCTTC. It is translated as CSARTNYGYTF.

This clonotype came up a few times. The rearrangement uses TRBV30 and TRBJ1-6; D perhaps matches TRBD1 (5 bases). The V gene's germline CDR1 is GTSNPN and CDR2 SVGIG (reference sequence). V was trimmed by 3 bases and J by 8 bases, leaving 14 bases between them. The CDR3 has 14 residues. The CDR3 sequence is CAWRRWDRHSPLHF. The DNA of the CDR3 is TGTGCCTGGAGAAGGTGGGACCGACATTCACCCCTCCACTTT.

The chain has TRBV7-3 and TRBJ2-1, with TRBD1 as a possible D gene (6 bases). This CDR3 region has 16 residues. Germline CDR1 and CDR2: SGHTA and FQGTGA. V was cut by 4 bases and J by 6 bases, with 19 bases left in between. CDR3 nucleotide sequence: TGTGCCAGCAGCTCGAATGGGGGCGAAGGAAGCAATGAGCAGTTCTTC. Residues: CASSSNGGEGSNEQFF. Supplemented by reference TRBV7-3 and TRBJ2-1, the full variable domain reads GAGVSQTPSNKVTEKGKYVELRCDPISGHTALYWYRQSLGQGPEFLIYFQGTGAADDSGLPNDRFFAVRPEGSVSTLKIQRTERGDSAVYLCASSSNGGEGSNEQFFGPGTRLTVL.

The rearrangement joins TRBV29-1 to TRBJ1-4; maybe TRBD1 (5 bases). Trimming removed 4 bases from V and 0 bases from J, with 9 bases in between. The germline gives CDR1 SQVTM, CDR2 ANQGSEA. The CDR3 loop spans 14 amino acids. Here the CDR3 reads CSVGGRATNEKLFF. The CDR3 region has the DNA TGCAGCGTTGGGGGACGGGCAACTAATGAAAAACTGTTTTTT.

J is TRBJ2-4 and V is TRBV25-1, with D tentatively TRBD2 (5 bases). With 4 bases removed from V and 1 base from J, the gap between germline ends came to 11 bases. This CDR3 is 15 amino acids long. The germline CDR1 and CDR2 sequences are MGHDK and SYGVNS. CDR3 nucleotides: TGTGCCAGCAGTGGAACGGGATTTGCCAAAAACATTCAGTACTTC. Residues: CASSGTGFAKNIQYF.

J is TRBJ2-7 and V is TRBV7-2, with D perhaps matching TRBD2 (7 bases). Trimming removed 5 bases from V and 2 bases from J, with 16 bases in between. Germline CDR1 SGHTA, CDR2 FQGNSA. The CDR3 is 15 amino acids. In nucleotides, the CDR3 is TGTGCCAGCAGCCCCCCAAGGGGGGGCGCCTACGAGCAGTACTTC. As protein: CASSPPRGGAYEQYF.

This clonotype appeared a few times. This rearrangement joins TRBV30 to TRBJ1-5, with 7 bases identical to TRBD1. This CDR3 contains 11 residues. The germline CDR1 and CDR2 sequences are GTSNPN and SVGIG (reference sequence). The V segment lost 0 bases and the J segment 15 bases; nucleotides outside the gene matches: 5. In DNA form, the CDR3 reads TGTGCCTGGAGTGTAGGACAGGCCCGGCATTTT. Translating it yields CAWSVGQARHF.

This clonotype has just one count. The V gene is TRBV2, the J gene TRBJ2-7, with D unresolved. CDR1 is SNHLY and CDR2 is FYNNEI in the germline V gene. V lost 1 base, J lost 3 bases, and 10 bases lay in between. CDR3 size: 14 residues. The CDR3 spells CASSEERDGYEQYF. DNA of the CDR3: TGTGCCAGCAGTGAAGAAAGAGACGGCTACGAGCAGTACTTC. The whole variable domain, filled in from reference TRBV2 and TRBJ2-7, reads EPEVTQTPSHQVTQMGQEVILRCVPISNHLYFYWYRQILGQKVEFLVSFYNNEISEKSEIFDDQFSVERPDGSNFTLKIRSTKLEDSAMYFCASSEERDGYEQYFGPGTRLTVT.

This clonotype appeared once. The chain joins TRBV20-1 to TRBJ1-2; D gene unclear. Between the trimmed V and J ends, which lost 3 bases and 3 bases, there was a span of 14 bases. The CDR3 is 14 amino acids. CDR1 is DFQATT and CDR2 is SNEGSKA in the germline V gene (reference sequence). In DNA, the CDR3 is TGCAGTGCTAGGGAAGTCGGAGGCGACTATGGCTACACCTTC. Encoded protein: CSAREVGGDYGYTF.

CDR3 in DNA: TGTGCCAGCAGTCCAGGGGGTTCCTCGAAAAGAACTGAAGCTTTCTTT. It is translated as CASSPGGSSKRTEAFF. The V call is TRBV7-3, the J call TRBJ1-1; 7 nucleotides line up with TRBD1. The germline gives CDR1 SGHTA, CDR2 FQGTGA. The length of the CDR3 is 16 residues. Germline trimming cut 6 bases from V and 5 bases from J; bases unmatched to any gene: 15.

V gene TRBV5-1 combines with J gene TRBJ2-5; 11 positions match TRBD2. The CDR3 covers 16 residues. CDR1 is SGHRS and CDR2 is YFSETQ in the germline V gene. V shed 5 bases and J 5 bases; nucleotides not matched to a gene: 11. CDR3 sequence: CASSSGRLAGRETQYF. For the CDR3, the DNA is TGCGCCAGCAGTTCTGGCCGACTAGCGGGGAGGGAGACCCAGTACTTC. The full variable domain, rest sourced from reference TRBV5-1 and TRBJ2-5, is KAGVTQTPRYLIKTRGQQVTLSCSPISGHRSVSWYQQTPGQGLQFLFEYFSETQRNKGNFPGRFSGRQFSNSRSEMNVSTLELGDSALYLCASSSGRLAGRETQYFGPGTRLLVL.